This T cell receptor beta chain was captured by sequencing in a study of shared clonotypes between healthy human individuals. Among the unsorted PBMC samples, replicate PCRs used 300 ng DNA, 25,000 to 30,000 T cell genomes. Sequencing was performed on unsorted PBMC DNA using ten immunoSEQ deep assay plates. The assay was immunoSEQ multiplex PCR, and TCRdb's table has in-frame clones only and misses some. The sample lists 470,000 or so clones; 78% were seen once. Overall study findings and caveats: The represented genetic and exposure-history diversity was limited by the small number of donors.

The CDR3 has 15 residues. CDR1 is SGHTA, CDR2 FQGNSA, per germline. Trimming shortened V by 5 bases and J by 3 bases, and 14 bases separated the two germline ends. On this clone: Its cognate antigen is unknown.

The chain carries TRBV7-2 and TRBJ2-1; tentative D call: TRBD2 (6 bases). The sequencing sample was made of PBMCs. This receptor was obtained from a woman aged 40 to 55 in good health. Some clones in this sample may be carry-over from other donors' samples. In DNA, the CDR3 is TGTGCCAGCAGCACCCCTAGCGTAGACTACAATGAGCAGTTCTTC. The encoded protein is CASSTPSVDYNEQFF. Together with reference TRBV7-2 and TRBJ2-1, the CDR3 gives the full variable domain: GAGVSQSPSNKVTEKGKDVELRCDPISGHTALYWYRQSLGQGLEFLIYFQGNSAPDKSGLPSDRFSAERTGGSVSTLTIQRTQQEDSAVYLCASSTPSVDYNEQFFGPGTRLTVL.